This T cell receptor (beta chain) was retrieved from a study of blood T cells in healthy people across ages. A remark on this clonotype: The antigen remains undetermined.

Together with a sample-barcoded 5' primer, a J-beta primer mix was included in a second PCR lasting roughly 6 to 12 cycles. Every molecule of cDNA carried a tag from a template-switch adaptor with 12 random nucleotides. TCRdb re-derived calls from the 5' RACE reads in MiXCR, one entry per CDR3 protein. Altogether 730,000 or so distinct CDR3 sequences are present, about 42% being singletons, with the ten largest covering roughly 20%. Study observations and caveats: Roughly linear declines in TCR beta diversity per million T cells occurred with age.

The TCR comes from a woman aged 55-75 years in good health. The sequencing input was blood.

The CDR3 loop reads CSADRGTGVTYIQYF. The CDR3 DNA follows: TGCAGTGCTGACAGAGGGACAGGGGTTACGTACATTCAGTACTTC. The gene calls are TRBV20-1 and TRBJ2-4, with 10 positions matching TRBD1. V was clipped by 5 bases and J by 8 bases; unmatched bases: 12. Per the germline V gene, CDR1 is DFQATT and CDR2 is SNEGSKA (reference sequence). CDR3 length: 15 residues.